This T cell receptor (beta chain) emerged from a study of blood T cell repertoires in COVID-19. About the research overall: Sample material is recorded as cDNA or gDNA derived from T cells, B-cell-depleted T cells, or PBMCs.

V shed 1 base and J shed 1 base, with 10 bases lying between them. CDR3 length: 15 residues. Germline V gives CDR1 SGHVS, CDR2 FNYEAQ. The method was immunoSEQ multiplex PCR; TCRdb's version includes in-frame clones alone and lacks a portion of them. The top ten hold around 3.7% of the sample, which has a few hundred thousand clones, roughly 84% seen once. The sample was PBMCs or T cells enriched from blood (not recorded which). The V gene is TRBV7-6, the J gene TRBJ1-1; D unresolved. This receptor was identified in a man between 50 and 59 years old who had recovered from COVID-19. In DNA, the CDR3 is TGTGCCAGCAGCTTAGTTATGAGGTCGAACACTGAAGCTTTCTTT. It codes for CASSLVMRSNTEAFF.